A single sample is the source of the 3 T cell receptor beta chains below, sequenced in a study of blood T cells in healthy people across ages. It was with a sample-barcoded 5' primer and a J-beta primer mix that a second PCR of roughly 7 to 12 cycles was run. TCRdb reanalysed the 5' RACE reads using MiXCR and keeps one entry per CDR3 protein. The sample gives 1.5 million to 2 million distinct CDR3 sequences, around half of which show up once; 2% to 2.5% is in the top ten. Sequencing was done on a sample of blood. The origin of the receptors is a woman aged 40 to 55 in good health.

J is TRBJ2-4 and V is TRBV6-2 or TRBV6-3, with TRBD1 identical over 8 bases. The DNA end is more similar to TRBJ2-7, so the J call may be wrong. Germline V gives CDR1 MNHEY, CDR2 SVGEGT. There are 13 residues in the CDR3. DNA of the CDR3: TGTGCCAGCAAAGTATCAGGGGGCGTCGAGCAGTACTTC. This codes for CASKVSGGVEQYF.

V and J are TRBV4-1 and TRBJ1-5, with D possibly TRBD1 on 5 matching bases. Trimming took off 1 base at V and 2 bases at J, with 12 bases between the two ends. There are 16 residues in the CDR3. Per germline, CDR1 MGHRA and CDR2 YSYEKL. DNA of the CDR3: TGCGCCAGCAGCCAAGGATGGGGGGTTGGCAATCAGCCCCAGCATTTT. Amino acids: CASSQGWGVGNQPQHF.

This clonotype was picked up a small number of times. The chain recombines TRBV6-2 or TRBV6-3 with TRBJ1-2; 9 bases are shared with TRBD1. The CDR3 totals 16 residues. Trimming cost V 2 bases and J 5 bases; bases outside gene matches: 9. The germline V gene has CDR1 MNHEY and CDR2 SVGEGT. The CDR3 nucleotides are TGTGCCAGCAGTTACATCGGACAGGGGAAGAGGTATGGCTACACCTTC. Translating gives CASSYIGQGKRYGYTF.